Listed below are T cell receptor beta chains from one sample, sequenced in a study of blood T cell repertoires in COVID-19. Produced via immunoSEQ multiplex PCR; TCRdb's table is partial and in-frame only. The sample contains a few hundred thousand clones, around 87% of which appear only once. The specimen was peripheral blood. The receptors originated from a man aged 60-69 years with acute or convalescent COVID-19. CDR3s include the opening cysteine and the closing phenylalanine or tryptophan. A D gene is named only where the DNA matches it firmly. Some rows have no size entry. The others give once, few or many, or a class for an expanded clone.

J,D,size,V,DNA,CDR3
TRBJ1-5,NA,NA,TRBV12-5,TGTGCTAGTGGTCGGGGGGGGCGGGGGCCCCAGCATTTT,CASGRGGRGPQHF
TRBJ2-7,NA,NA,TRBV6-5,TGTGCCAGCAGTTATTTGGGGGCATACGAGCAGTACTTC,CASSYLGAYEQYF
TRBJ2-4,TRBD1,NA,TRBV6-5,TGTGCCAGCAGAAAAACAGGGGAAAACATTCAGTACTTC,CASRKTGENIQYF
TRBJ2-1,NA,NA,TRBV9,TGTGCCAGCAGCGTAGGTGTGGGGGCCAATGAGCAGTTCTTC,CASSVGVGANEQFF
TRBJ1-1,NA,NA,TRBV18,TGTGCCAGCTCACCATATTCCCCCGCGGAGCTGGATCTTGAAGCTTTCTTT,CASSPYSPAELDLEAFF
TRBJ1-3,NA,once,TRBV5-1,TGCGCCAGCAGCTTGGAGGGAGTTGGAAACACCATATATTTT,CASSLEGVGNTIYF
TRBJ1-1,NA,NA,TRBV11-2,TGTGCCAGCACCCTCTCGGGGGCGGGAGTGAACACTGAAGCTTTCTTT,CASTLSGAGVNTEAFF
TRBJ2-1,TRBD2,once,TRBV7-3,TGTGCCAGCAGCCCCGTTGGGGTAGCGGGGGTGAAGTTCTCCTACAATGAGCAGTTCTTC,CASSPVGVAGVKFSYNEQFF
TRBJ2-7,NA,NA,TRBV28,TGTGCCAGCAGGGGAGGCGGCGCCGAGCAGTACTTC,CASRGGGAEQYF
TRBJ2-3,TRBD2,once,TRBV6-4,TGTGCCAGCAGCCCCCTAGCGGGGGGCCGGGATACGCAGTATTTT,CASSPLAGGRDTQYF
TRBJ1-2,NA,NA,TRBV4-1,TGCGCCAGCAGCCAAGATGACAGGACCTACTATGGCTACACCTTC,CASSQDDRTYYGYTF
TRBJ1-2,NA,NA,TRBV11-2,TGTGCCAGCAGCTTAAGTCGGGATGGCTACACCTTC,CASSLSRDGYTF
TRBJ2-7,TRBD2,NA,TRBV5-1,TGCGCCAGCAGCATAACGGGGGGTTCCTACGAGCAGTACTTC,CASSITGGSYEQYF
TRBJ1-2,NA,NA,TRBV5-1,TGCGCCAGCAGACAGGGATCGGTGCAGGACTATGGCTACACCTTC,CASRQGSVQDYGYTF
TRBJ1-1,TRBD1,NA,TRBV4-2,TGTGCCAGCAGCCAAGAGACAGGGGTTCGGGTTGAAGCTTTCTTT,CASSQETGVRVEAFF
TRBJ1-5,TRBD1,few,TRBV9,TGTGCCAGCAGCGGTGGGACAGGGGCGGAGTGGGAGCCCCAGCATTTT,CASSGGTGAEWEPQHF
TRBJ2-3,TRBD2,NA,TRBV9,TGTGCCAGCAGCGTAGATGGTAGCGGGGGTAGGTCGCAGTATTTT,CASSVDGSGGRSQYF
TRBJ1-1,TRBD1,NA,TRBV5-4,TGTGCCAGCAACAAACCTACAGGGGGGTCCACTGAAGCTTTCTTT,CASNKPTGGSTEAFF
TRBJ2-5,NA,NA,TRBV9,TGTGCCAGCAGCGTAGTCAGCCAAGAGACCCAGTACTTC,CASSVVSQETQYF
TRBJ2-1,NA,NA,TRBV27,TGTGCCAGCAGTTCAAACAGGGTGCATGAGCAGTTCTTC,CASSSNRVHEQFF
TRBJ2-7,TRBD2,NA,TRBV5-8,TGTGCCAGCAGCTTGGTGGGCGGGGGGCAACCCTACGAGCAGTACTTC,CASSLVGGGQPYEQYF
TRBJ2-6,NA,NA,TRBV5-8,TGTGCCAGCAGCTTGGGGATCCCCAACCTTTCTAGGGGGGCCAACGTCCTGACTTTC,CASSLGIPNLSRGANVLTF
TRBJ1-6,NA,NA,TRBV2,TGTGCCAGCAGTGTTAAAGGGGCTTCTAATTCACCCCTCCACTTT,CASSVKGASNSPLHF
TRBJ2-7,NA,NA,TRBV11-2,TGTGCCAGCAGCCTCCCGGTGGCGGGTCAACACGAGCAGTACTTC,CASSLPVAGQHEQYF
TRBJ2-2,NA,NA,TRBV10-1,TGCGCCAGCAGAAGGGGGGGGAACACCGGGGAGCTGTTTTTT,CASRRGGNTGELFF
TRBJ1-2,NA,NA,TRBV4-1,TGCGCCAGCACGATACAGGGAACTATCCCCTATGGCTACACCTTC,CASTIQGTIPYGYTF
TRBJ2-5,NA,NA,TRBV11-3,TGTGCCAGCAGCTTAGGGCTACGGGCAGGGCACCAAGAGACCCAGTACTTC,CASSLGLRAGHQETQYF
TRBJ2-5,TRBD1,NA,TRBV19,TGTGCCAGTAGTGCAGCCGCGACAGGGGGAGAGACCCAGTACTTC,CASSAAATGGETQYF
TRBJ2-4,NA,NA,TRBV6-1,TGTGCCAGCAGTGAAGCCAGGGTGGCCATTCAGTACTTC,CASSEARVAIQYF
TRBJ2-1,TRBD2,NA,TRBV5-1,TGCGCCAGCAGCTTGCAAGCGGGGGGGCCGGTTGAGCAGTTCTTC,CASSLQAGGPVEQFF
TRBJ2-4,NA,NA,TRBV28,TGTGCCAGCAGGCAGGGGGGTCTCGGGGACAAAAACATTCAGTACTTC,CASRQGGLGDKNIQYF
TRBJ2-7,NA,few,TRBV21-1,TGTGCCAGCAGCAAAGATGAGGGCGGTTTCTACGAGCAGTACTTC,CASSKDEGGFYEQYF